This TCR beta chain is drawn from a study of cytomegalovirus exposure and HLA in healthy donors. Primers: 60 Vbeta forward and 13 Jbeta reverse. Method: immunoSEQ multiplex PCR; TCRdb's copy keeps in-frame clones and lacks some. Of more than 100,000 clones in the sample, over 60% were seen once. Healthy bone marrow donors made up the cohort. From germline, CDR1 is MDHEN and CDR2 SYDVKM. V dropped 5 bases and J dropped 8 bases, with 7 bases sitting between them. The CDR3 contains 11 residues. This receptor was taken from a woman aged 40 to 50 in good health and CMV-seropositive. Sequencing used PBMCs. This chain links TRBV28 with TRBJ2-1, with a tentative D call TRBD2 (5 bases). The CDR3 reads CASSTSYEQFF. The CDR3 DNA reads TGTGCCAGCAGTACTAGTTATGAGCAGTTCTTC.